Each of the 21 T cell receptor beta chains below was sequenced from the same sample in a study of T cells in localized non-small cell lung cancer. Clones were sequenced by immunoSEQ multiplex PCR, and TCRdb holds only the in-frame ones, with some missing. This table holds under 50,000 clones, roughly 85% found once. The starting material was peripheral blood mononuclear cells, obtained before any cancer treatment. These receptors were taken from a male donor aged 60 or over with stage II lung adenocarcinoma.

In its sample, this clone was seen once. In DNA, the CDR3 is TGTGCCAGCAGATACCGGACAGGGTATGGCTACACCTTC. Translation gives CASRYRTGYGYTF. The genes are TRBV2 and TRBJ1-2, with 8 bases fitting TRBD1. CDR3 size: 13 residues. Germline lookup yields CDR1 SNHLY and CDR2 FYNNEI. V trimming: 6 bases; J trimming: 5 bases; junction bases outside the gene matches: 5.

The genes are TRBV29-1 and TRBJ2-5; a weak D match, TRBD1 (5 bases). V lost 8 bases to trimming and J lost 5 bases, with 18 bases between them. CDR1 and CDR2 (germline): SQVTM, ANQGSEA. The CDR3 is made up of 13 amino acids. In DNA form, the CDR3 reads TGCAGCCCCCGGCCCCCAGGGTCGGAGACCCAGTACTTC. It translates to CSPRPPGSETQYF.

This chain joins TRBV27 and TRBJ2-7; 13 bases line up with TRBD2. Losses at the gene ends were 5 bases for V and 0 bases for J; bases not matched to a gene: 7. Germline V gene sequence: CDR1 MNHEY, CDR2 SMNVEV (reference sequence). CDR3 length equals 17 residues. The CDR3 region has the DNA TGTGCCAGCAGTCTTATTCGGACTAGCGGGGGCTCCTACGAGCAGTACTTC. This sequence encodes CASSLIRTSGGSYEQYF.

This clone was seen a handful of times. The genes are TRBV28 and TRBJ1-3; no clear D. Trimming removed 8 bases from V and 0 bases from J, with 11 bases in between. CDR3 length: 14 amino acids. Germline-derived CDR1 and CDR2 are MDHEN and SYDVKM. The CDR3 spells CASQDQHSGNTIYF. For the CDR3, the DNA is TGTGCCAGCCAAGACCAGCACTCTGGAAACACCATATATTTT. Drawing the rest from reference TRBV28 and TRBJ1-3, the complete variable domain is DVKVTQSSRYLVKRTGEKVFLECVQDMDHENMFWYRQDPGLGLRLIYFSYDVKMKEKGDIPEGYSVSREKKERFSLILESASTNQTSMYLCASQDQHSGNTIYFGEGSWLTVV.

The J gene is TRBJ2-2, the V gene TRBV5-4, with D possibly TRBD2 on 6 matching bases. There are 15 residues in the CDR3. Germline assignment: CDR1 SGHNT and CDR2 YYREEE (reference sequence). V lost 4 bases and J lost 8, with 18 bases in between. CDR3 protein: CASSEAGLLAGELFF. DNA for the CDR3: TGTGCCAGCAGCGAGGCTGGGTTGCTAGCGGGGGAGCTGTTTTTT. Supplemented by reference TRBV5-4 and TRBJ2-2, the full variable domain reads ETGVTQSPTHLIKTRGQQVTLRCSSQSGHNTVSWYQQALGQGPQFIFQYYREEENGRGNFPPRFSGLQFPNYSSELNVNALELDDSALYLCASSEAGLLAGELFFGEGSRLTVL.

The gene calls are TRBV30 and TRBJ1-5; 10 bases match TRBD1. From germline, CDR1 is GTSNPN and CDR2 SVGIG (reference sequence). Trimming took 1 base from V and 6 from J; bases not matched to a gene: 21. The CDR3 runs to 20 residues. The CDR3 bases are TGTGCCTGGAGTGGTCCCCGGGACAGGGGCTCAGGTAGAGGGGGTCAGCCCCAGCATTTT. Translated, it gives CAWSGPRDRGSGRGGQPQHF.

The chain links TRBV5-1 to TRBJ2-1, with 13 bases lining up with TRBD2. Germline values: CDR1 SGHRS, CDR2 YFSETQ. J gave up 8 bases and V 1 base, and 3 bases lay outside the gene matches. The CDR3 is 15 residues long. The chain's CDR3 is CASSLTGLAGHEQFF. CDR3 nucleotide sequence: TGCGCCAGCAGCTTGACGGGACTAGCGGGGCATGAGCAGTTCTTC.

This sequence joins TRBV7-9 and TRBJ1-5; D uncertain. This CDR3 has 13 amino acids. The V gene's germline CDR1 is SEHNR and CDR2 FQNEAQ (reference sequence). With 5 bases removed from V and 7 bases from J, the gap between germline ends came to 12 bases. Here the CDR3 DNA reads TGTGCCAGCAGCCGTACCAGCGGGCAGCCCCAGCATTTT. Its protein is CASSRTSGQPQHF.

The rearrangement uses TRBV19 and TRBJ2-5, with 9 bases identical to TRBD1. Germline loops: CDR1 LNHDA, CDR2 SQIVND (reference sequence). V shed 4 bases and J 3 bases; nucleotides not matched to a gene: 6. CDR3 length equals 15 residues. For the CDR3, the DNA is TGTGCCAGTAGTACAACCGGGACAGGGAAAGAGACCCAGTACTTC. Amino acids: CASSTTGTGKETQYF.

The chain couples TRBV19 to TRBJ1-1; D is unclear. Deletions cut 5 bases from V and 1 base from J, with 14 bases between. The CDR3 contains 15 residues. Germline V gene data show CDR1 as LNHDA and CDR2 as SQIVND (reference sequence). The CDR3: CASSLYGSGNTEAFF. CDR3 DNA sequence: TGTGCCAGTAGTCTCTACGGCAGCGGGAACACTGAAGCTTTCTTT. Filled out from reference TRBV19 and TRBJ1-1, the complete variable domain reads DGGITQSPKYLFRKEGQNVTLSCEQNLNHDAMYWYRQDPGQGLRLIYYSQIVNDFQKGDIAEGYSVSREKKESFPLTVTSAQKNPTAFYLCASSLYGSGNTEAFFGQGTRLTVV.

The chain joins TRBV10-3 to TRBJ2-7; 9 nucleotides align to TRBD2. Germline trimming cut 7 bases from V and 5 bases from J; bases unmatched to any gene: 3. This CDR3 contains 12 residues. Germline assignment: CDR1 ENHRY and CDR2 SYGVKD. The CDR3 reads CAIKASGNEQYF. CDR3 nucleotide sequence: TGTGCCATCAAAGCTAGCGGGAACGAGCAGTACTTC.

The genes are TRBV18 and TRBJ1-2; the match to TRBD1 covers 7 bases. Germline V CDR1 and CDR2: KGHSH, LQKENI. The CDR3 consists of 15 residues. V lost 3 bases to trimming and J lost 2 bases; unmatched junction nucleotides: 6. CDR3 sequence reads: CASSPLGQANYGYTF. In DNA form, the CDR3 reads TGTGCCAGCTCACCCCTCGGACAGGCGAACTATGGCTACACCTTC.

The chain has TRBV6-5 and TRBJ2-5, with 11 bases that match TRBD2. Trimming cost V 8 bases and J 4 bases; bases outside gene matches: 3. CDR1 is MNHEY, CDR2 SVGAGI, per germline. This CDR3 is 13 amino acids long. CDR3 loop: CASRGLAGETQYF. CDR3 coding DNA: TGTGCCAGCCGCGGACTAGCGGGAGAGACCCAGTACTTC.

In this sample, this clone turned up once. The rearrangement joins TRBV19 to TRBJ1-1; D call uncertain. Germline CDR1 reads LNHDA; CDR2 reads SQIVND (reference sequence). V dropped 6 bases and J dropped 11 bases, with 19 bases sitting between them. CDR3 length: 13 amino acids. CDR3 region: CASRIGQSGVAFF. The CDR3 region has the DNA TGTGCCAGTAGAATCGGGCAGTCCGGGGTTGCTTTCTTT.

The chain combines TRBV10-3 with TRBJ2-3; D is undetermined. This CDR3 spans 12 amino acids. From germline, CDR1 is ENHRY and CDR2 SYGVKD. The V gene lost 7 bases and the J gene lost 3 bases, with 8 bases spanning the gap. The CDR3 is CAIKTRTDTQYF. The DNA for the CDR3 is TGTGCCATCAAGACTCGAACAGATACGCAGTATTTT.

This clone was seen more than once but under ten times. The chain employs TRBV4-2 and TRBJ1-1; D is unclear. V was cut by 1 base and J by 8 bases, with 14 bases left in between. This CDR3 has 14 residues. Per germline, CDR1 LGHNA and CDR2 YNFKEQ. CDR3 sequence (DNA): TGTGCCAGCAGCCAAGCCCCCCTGGGCTCAGAAGCTTTCTTT. Encoded protein: CASSQAPLGSEAFF.

The CDR3 DNA reads TGTGCCAGCTCACCCCCGGGACAGGGGGCTTATGAGCAGTTCTTC. It is translated as CASSPPGQGAYEQFF. The rearrangement joins TRBV18 to TRBJ2-1, with 12 bases identical to TRBD1. V lost 3 bases and J lost 8; bases outside the gene matches: 5. The CDR3 sequence is 15 residues long. Germline V gives CDR1 KGHSH, CDR2 LQKENI.

The chain combines TRBV6-1 with TRBJ2-4, with D uncertain. The CDR3 is 15 amino acids. Germline-derived CDR1 and CDR2 are MNHNS and SASEGT. V was trimmed by 8 bases and J by 6 bases, leaving 20 bases between them. The CDR3 DNA is TGTGCCAGCCGAACGCTACACTTTGATACAAACATTCAGTACTTC. Its protein product is CASRTLHFDTNIQYF.

This clone has just one count. The J gene is TRBJ2-2, the V gene TRBV6-5; the D gene could be TRBD1 or TRBD2 (5 bases each). The CDR3 sequence is 14 residues long. Trimming cost V 7 bases and J 3 bases, with 12 bases left between them. Germline loops: CDR1 MNHEY, CDR2 SVGAGI. CDR3 sequence: CASTPRGDTGELFF. The CDR3 DNA reads TGTGCCAGCACCCCCCGAGGGGACACCGGGGAGCTGTTTTTT.

The CDR3 sequence: CASSYGVGGAGNTIYF. CDR3 DNA sequence: TGTGCCAGCAGTTATGGGGTGGGGGGAGCTGGAAACACCATATATTTT. The rearrangement uses TRBV6-5 and TRBJ1-3; D perhaps matches TRBD1 (5 bases). The germline gives CDR1 MNHEY, CDR2 SVGAGI. V lost 3 bases, J lost 2 bases, and 14 bases lay in between. The CDR3 is 16 amino acids.

The V and J genes are TRBV9 and TRBJ1-1, with D hard to call. The V end was cut by 0 bases, the J end by 4 bases, with 7 bases between. Germline CDR1 SGDLS, CDR2 YYNGEE. This CDR3 comprises 13 residues. CDR3 DNA: TGTGCCAGCAGCGTAGATCTTGGCACTGAAGCTTTCTTT. Its translation: CASSVDLGTEAFF.